Detailed here is one T cell receptor beta chain. Its antigen remains unknown. The data derive from a study of T cell responses to AZD1222 COVID-19 vaccine. In the study overall: Second doses that came at about 4 or about 12 weeks were put together.

Profiling relied on immunoSEQ multiplex PCR, and the TCRdb table lists in-frame clones only, not all of them. The sample has some 130,000 clones, roughly nine tenths seen once. Study-level results: Once two AZD1222 doses were given, Spike-specific TCR breadth and depth went up. Only a handful of people who got AZD1222 tested seropositive at baseline. Donor demographics were predominantly white British with a female majority; clonal diversity may be underestimated.

The V end was cut by 1 base, the J end by 3 bases, with 6 bases between. Germline CDR1 SEHNR, CDR2 FQNEAQ (reference sequence). This CDR3 has 13 amino acids. V is TRBV7-9 and J is TRBJ1-1; the D gene is possibly TRBD1 (5 bases). The receptor was derived from an adult in good health. The specimen comprised peripheral blood, sampled on day 0 of AZD1222 vaccination. The CDR3 sequence is CASSLVQDTEAFF. The CDR3 DNA follows: TGTGCCAGCAGCTTAGTACAGGACACTGAAGCTTTCTTT.